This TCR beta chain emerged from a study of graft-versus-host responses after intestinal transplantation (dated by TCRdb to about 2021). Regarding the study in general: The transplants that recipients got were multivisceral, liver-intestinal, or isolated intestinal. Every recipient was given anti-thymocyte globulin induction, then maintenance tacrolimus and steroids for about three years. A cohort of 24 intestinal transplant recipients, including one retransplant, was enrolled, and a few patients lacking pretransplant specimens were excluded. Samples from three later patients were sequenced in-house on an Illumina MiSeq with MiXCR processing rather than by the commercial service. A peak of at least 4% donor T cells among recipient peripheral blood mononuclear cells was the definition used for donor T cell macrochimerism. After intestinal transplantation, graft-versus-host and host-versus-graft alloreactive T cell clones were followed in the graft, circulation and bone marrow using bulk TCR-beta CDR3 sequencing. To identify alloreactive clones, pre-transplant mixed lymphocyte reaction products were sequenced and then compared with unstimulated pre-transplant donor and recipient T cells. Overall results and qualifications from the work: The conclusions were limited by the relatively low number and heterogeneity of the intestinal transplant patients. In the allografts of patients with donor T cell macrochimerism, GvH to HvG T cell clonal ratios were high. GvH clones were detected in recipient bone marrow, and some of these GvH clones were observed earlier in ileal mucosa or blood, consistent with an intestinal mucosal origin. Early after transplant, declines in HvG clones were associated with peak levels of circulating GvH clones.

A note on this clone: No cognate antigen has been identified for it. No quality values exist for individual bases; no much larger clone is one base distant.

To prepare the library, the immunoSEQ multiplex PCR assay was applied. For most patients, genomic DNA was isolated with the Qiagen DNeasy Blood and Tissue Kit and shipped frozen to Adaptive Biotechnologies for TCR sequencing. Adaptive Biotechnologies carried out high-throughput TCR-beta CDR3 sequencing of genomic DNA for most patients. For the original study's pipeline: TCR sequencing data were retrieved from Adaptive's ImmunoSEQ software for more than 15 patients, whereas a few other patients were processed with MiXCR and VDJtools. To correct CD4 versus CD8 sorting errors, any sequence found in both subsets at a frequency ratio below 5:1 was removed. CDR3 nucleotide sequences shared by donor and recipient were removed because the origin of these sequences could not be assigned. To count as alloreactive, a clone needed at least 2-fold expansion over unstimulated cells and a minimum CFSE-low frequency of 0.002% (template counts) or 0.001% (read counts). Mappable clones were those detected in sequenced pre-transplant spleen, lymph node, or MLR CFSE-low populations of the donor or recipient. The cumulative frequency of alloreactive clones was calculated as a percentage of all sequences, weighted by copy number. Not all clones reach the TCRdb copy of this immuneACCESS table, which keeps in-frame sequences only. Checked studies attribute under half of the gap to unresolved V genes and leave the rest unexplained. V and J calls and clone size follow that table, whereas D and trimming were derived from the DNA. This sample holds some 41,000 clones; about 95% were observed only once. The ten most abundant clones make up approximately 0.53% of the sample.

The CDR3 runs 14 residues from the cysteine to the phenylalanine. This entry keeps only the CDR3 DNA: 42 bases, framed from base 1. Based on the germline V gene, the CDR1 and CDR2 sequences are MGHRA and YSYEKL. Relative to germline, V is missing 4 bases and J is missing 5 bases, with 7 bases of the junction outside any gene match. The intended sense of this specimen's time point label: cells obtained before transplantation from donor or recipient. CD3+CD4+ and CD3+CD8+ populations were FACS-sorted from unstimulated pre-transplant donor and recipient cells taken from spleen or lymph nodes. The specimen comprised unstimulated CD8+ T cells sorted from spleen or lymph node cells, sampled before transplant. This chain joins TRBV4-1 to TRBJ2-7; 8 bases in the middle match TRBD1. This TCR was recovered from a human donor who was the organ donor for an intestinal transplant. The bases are TGCGCCAGCAGCCGCCAACAGGGGGTCAACGAGCAGTACTTC. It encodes CASSRQQGVNEQYF.